The next 26 T cell receptor beta chains were all read from a single sample in a study of a mutant IDH1 vaccine in newly diagnosed glioma. Specified time point: week 23, last vaccination. Vaccinated patients received 300 ug of mutant IDH1 20-mer peptide per dose, with topical imiquimod. TCRdb's table, derived via immunoSEQ multiplex PCR, lists solely in-frame clones and lacks some. The sample consists of approximately 60,000 clones, approximately 87% of them appearing once. Their antigens remain unidentified. The sample here was PBMCs, taken from a glioma patient whose treatment included an IDH1 peptide vaccine. All receptors derive from a man aged 35-49 years with glioma.

The genes are TRBV4-3 and TRBJ1-2; the match to TRBD1 covers 11 bases. Germline CDR1 and CDR2: LGHNA and YSLEER. The CDR3 runs to 16 residues. The V segment lost 4 bases and the J segment 4 bases; nucleotides outside the gene matches: 8. The CDR3 loop reads CASSLQWTGGTYGYTF. The CDR3 DNA follows: TGCGCCAGCAGCCTCCAATGGACAGGGGGCACCTATGGCTACACCTTC.

V usage is TRBV5-1 and J usage is TRBJ1-1; 8 bases match TRBD1. The germline CDR1 and CDR2 sequences are SGHRS and YFSETQ. The CDR3 totals 15 residues. Trimming took 4 bases from V and 1 from J; bases not matched to a gene: 6. The CDR3 region has the DNA TGCGCCAGCAGCACCCGGACAGGGACGAACACTGAAGCTTTCTTT. It is translated as CASSTRTGTNTEAFF. Using reference TRBV5-1 and TRBJ1-1 for the parts outside the CDR3, the full variable domain is KAGVTQTPRYLIKTRGQQVTLSCSPISGHRSVSWYQQTPGQGLQFLFEYFSETQRNKGNFPGRFSGRQFSNSRSEMNVSTLELGDSALYLCASSTRTGTNTEAFFGQGTRLTVV.

The gene calls are TRBV7-2 and TRBJ1-4, with a weak D call TRBD1 (6 bases). Trimming cost V 1 base and J 12 bases, with 15 bases left between them. The CDR3 is 14 residues long. Per germline, CDR1 SGHTA and CDR2 FQGNSA. The CDR3 loop reads CASSLDRDQRELFF. In nucleotides, the CDR3 is TGTGCCAGCAGCTTAGACAGGGACCAACGTGAACTGTTTTTT.

This clone came up a few times. This chain links TRBV5-1 with TRBJ1-6, with D possibly matching TRBD1 (6 bases). The V gene lost 0 bases and the J gene lost 7 bases, with 11 bases spanning the gap. Germline V CDR1 and CDR2: SGHRS, YFSETQ. The CDR3 runs to 15 residues. CDR3 sequence: CASSLVGDRNSPLHF. CDR3 DNA: TGCGCCAGCAGCTTGGTAGGTGACAGGAATTCACCCCTCCACTTT.

CDR3 amino acids: CASSRENYGYTF. The CDR3 bases are TGTGCCAGCAGTCGGGAGAACTATGGCTACACCTTC. The J gene is TRBJ1-2, the V gene TRBV11-1; no clear D. This CDR3 spans 12 amino acids. Per germline, CDR1 SGHAT and CDR2 FQDESV (reference sequence). Trimming shortened V by 6 bases and J by 2 bases, and 7 bases separated the two germline ends.

This rearrangement joins TRBV5-1 to TRBJ2-2, with TRBD2 matching 7 bases. Trimming at V came to 4 bases and at J to 3 bases, leaving 9 bases not matched to a gene. This CDR3 has 16 residues. CDR1 SGHRS and CDR2 YFSETQ come from the germline V gene. CDR3 loop: CASSLLTSIDTGELFF. CDR3 bases: TGCGCCAGCAGCCTCCTGACTAGCATCGACACCGGGGAGCTGTTTTTT.

V usage is TRBV27 and J usage is TRBJ1-1; TRBD1 matches 9 bases. This CDR3 region has 14 residues. The V segment lost 7 bases and the J segment 2 bases; nucleotides outside the gene matches: 5. CDR1 and CDR2 (germline): MNHEY, SMNVEV (reference sequence). The CDR3 DNA reads TGTGCCAGCACCGGGACAGGGACTAACACTGAAGCTTTCTTT. Translating it yields CASTGTGTNTEAFF.

This clone was recorded a few times. The chain is built from TRBV5-1 and TRBJ2-7; 9 bases align to TRBD2. Trimming at V came to 4 bases and at J to 10 bases, leaving 9 bases not matched to a gene. Germline loops: CDR1 SGHRS, CDR2 YFSETQ. This CDR3 is built from 13 residues. The CDR3, as DNA: TGCGCCAGCAGCATATATACTAGCGGGCCTCAGTACTTC. Its translation: CASSIYTSGPQYF.

The genes are TRBV5-6 and TRBJ2-1; the match to TRBD1 covers 10 bases. Losses at the gene ends were 3 bases for V and 4 bases for J; bases not matched to a gene: 4. The V gene's germline CDR1 is SGHDT and CDR2 YYEEEE. The CDR3 has 15 amino acids. CDR3 amino acids: CASSWGTGAYNEQFF. In nucleotides, the CDR3 is TGTGCCAGCAGCTGGGGGACAGGGGCTTACAATGAGCAGTTCTTC.

This clone was seen a handful of times. This chain joins TRBV19 and TRBJ2-7; the match to TRBD1 covers 9 bases. Unmatched junction bases numbered 9, after V lost 4 bases and J lost 2 bases. The CDR3 loop spans 16 amino acids. Germline loops: CDR1 LNHDA, CDR2 SQIVND (reference sequence). CDR3 nucleotides: TGTGCCAGTAGTAAATCCGGGACAGGGCGTACCTACGAGCAGTACTTC. The encoded protein is CASSKSGTGRTYEQYF. The full variable domain, in which reference TRBV19 and TRBJ2-7 provide the parts outside the CDR3, is DGGITQSPKYLFRKEGQNVTLSCEQNLNHDAMYWYRQDPGQGLRLIYYSQIVNDFQKGDIAEGYSVSREKKESFPLTVTSAQKNPTAFYLCASSKSGTGRTYEQYFGPGTRLTVT.

The V and J genes are TRBV7-8 and TRBJ1-3; D ambiguous. The CDR3 length is 15 residues. Germline V lookup: CDR1 SGHVS, CDR2 FQNEAQ. V dropped 4 bases and J dropped 4 bases, with 14 bases sitting between them. Here the CDR3 reads CASSSQGSMGNTIYF. The CDR3 region has the DNA TGTGCCAGCAGCTCCCAAGGGTCGATGGGAAACACCATATATTTT.

The rearrangement links TRBV5-8 to TRBJ2-1; D remains ambiguous. The CDR3 has 12 residues. Per germline, CDR1 SGHTS and CDR2 YDEGEE. The V end was cut by 3 bases, the J end by 7 bases, with 8 bases between. CDR3 DNA sequence: TGTGCCAGCAGCTCAATAGTAAATGAGCAGTTCTTC. It is translated as CASSSIVNEQFF.

This clone appeared once. V gene TRBV5-1 combines with J gene TRBJ2-6; D may correspond to TRBD1 or TRBD2 (6 bases each). The CDR3 covers 18 residues. CDR1 and CDR2 from the germline V gene are SGHRS and YFSETQ. V dropped 6 bases and J dropped 1 base, with 20 bases sitting between them. Here the CDR3 DNA reads TGCGCCAGCATCCCAGCCGGGACGGGGGCATCTGGGGCCAACGTCCTGACTTTC. Translation gives CASIPAGTGASGANVLTF.

V usage is TRBV6-5 and J usage is TRBJ2-1; 9 bases align to TRBD1. The CDR3 contains 14 residues. CDR1 and CDR2 from the germline V gene are MNHEY and SVGAGI. Unmatched junction bases numbered 6, after V lost 5 bases and J lost 7 bases. The CDR3 coding sequence is TGTGCCAGCAGTACGCGGACAGGGGTGAATGAGCAGTTCTTC. It encodes CASSTRTGVNEQFF.

The chain recombines TRBV10-3 with TRBJ2-7; D remains unclear. Trimming left V 7 bases short and J 0 bases short, with 13 bases between. CDR1 is ENHRY and CDR2 is SYGVKD in the germline V gene. The CDR3 runs 14 residues. The DNA of the CDR3 is TGTGCCATCACCCAACACGAAAGCTCCTACGAGCAGTACTTC. Translated: CAITQHESSYEQYF.

The chain recombines TRBV19 with TRBJ1-4, with D possibly being TRBD1 (6 bases). CDR1 is LNHDA, CDR2 SQIVND, per germline (reference sequence). The length of the CDR3 is 15 residues. The V gene lost 5 bases and the J gene lost 0 bases, with 10 bases spanning the gap. In DNA form, the CDR3 reads TGTGCCAGTAGTCCACGGACAGCAACTAATGAAAAACTGTTTTTT. Translating it yields CASSPRTATNEKLFF.

The V call is TRBV7-2, the J call TRBJ2-7, with D unclear. Per the germline V gene, CDR1 is SGHTA and CDR2 is FQGNSA. V lost 4 bases and J lost 2, with 12 bases in between. This CDR3 comprises 14 residues. This CDR3 reads CASSSNRAAYEQYF. DNA for the CDR3: TGTGCCAGCAGCTCAAACCGGGCCGCCTACGAGCAGTACTTC.

The chain carries TRBV19 and TRBJ1-5, with 8 bases matching TRBD1. In germline, CDR1 is LNHDA, CDR2 SQIVND (reference sequence). The V gene end was trimmed by 10 bases and the J gene end by 0 bases; junction bases not matched to a gene: 8. The CDR3 spans 15 residues. The CDR3, as DNA: TGTGCCACTCTACCAGGGGGCCTTAGCAATCAGCCCCAGCATTTT. Encoded protein: CATLPGGLSNQPQHF.

This chain uses TRBV15 with TRBJ1-2; possibly TRBD1 for D (5 bases). V lost 1 base and J 2 bases, leaving 8 bases between the germline ends. Germline values: CDR1 LNHNV, CDR2 YYDKDF (reference sequence). This CDR3 is 14 amino acids long. CDR3 loop: CATSRGDGNYGYTF. The CDR3 nucleotides are TGTGCCACCAGCAGAGGGGACGGGAACTATGGCTACACCTTC.

The gene calls are TRBV5-1 and TRBJ2-7; 11 bases map to TRBD1. The CDR3 contains 14 residues. CDR1 is SGHRS and CDR2 is YFSETQ in the germline V gene. V lost 4 bases, J lost 6 bases, and 6 bases stayed unmatched. The CDR3 region is CASSTPGQGVEQYF. DNA of the CDR3: TGCGCCAGCAGCACACCGGGACAGGGGGTCGAGCAGTACTTC. Full variable domain (missing parts from reference TRBV5-1 and TRBJ2-7): KAGVTQTPRYLIKTRGQQVTLSCSPISGHRSVSWYQQTPGQGLQFLFEYFSETQRNKGNFPGRFSGRQFSNSRSEMNVSTLELGDSALYLCASSTPGQGVEQYFGPGTRLTVT.

The chain couples TRBV5-4 to TRBJ2-7, with TRBD2 as a possible D gene (6 bases). The V end was cut by 7 bases, the J end by 3 bases, with 14 bases between. Germline-derived CDR1 and CDR2 are SGHNT and YYREEE (reference sequence). The CDR3 contains 13 residues. The CDR3 sequence: CASGSGLHYEQYF. CDR3 nucleotides: TGTGCCAGCGGATCTGGACTACACTACGAGCAGTACTTC.

The gene calls are TRBV5-1 and TRBJ2-3; unclear D gene. Germline V gene data show CDR1 as SGHRS and CDR2 as YFSETQ. V was trimmed by 0 bases and J by 2 bases, leaving 13 bases between them. The CDR3 runs to 16 residues. The CDR3 DNA sequence: TGCGCCAGCAGCTTGGTACCCAGTGGGCACACAGATACGCAGTATTTT. It codes for CASSLVPSGHTDTQYF. Filled out from reference TRBV5-1 and TRBJ2-3, the complete variable domain reads KAGVTQTPRYLIKTRGQQVTLSCSPISGHRSVSWYQQTPGQGLQFLFEYFSETQRNKGNFPGRFSGRQFSNSRSEMNVSTLELGDSALYLCASSLVPSGHTDTQYFGPGTRLTVL.

A note on this clone: Other DNA sequences within the sample encode an identical CDR3. V is TRBV5-5 and J is TRBJ2-7, with 8 bases aligning to TRBD1. The length of the CDR3 is 15 residues. V was pared by 0 bases and J by 2 bases, with 4 bases of the junction left unmatched. Germline V gene lookup returns CDR1 SGHKS and CDR2 YYEKEE (reference sequence). CDR3 in amino acids: CASSLGQGLTYEQYF. The CDR3 DNA reads TGTGCCAGCAGCTTGGGACAGGGGTTAACCTACGAGCAGTACTTC.

The chain links TRBV6-4 to TRBJ2-7, with D possibly matching TRBD2 (6 bases). Trimming removed 3 bases from V and 2 bases from J, with 17 bases in between. Germline loops: CDR1 MRHNA, CDR2 SNTAGT. The CDR3 extends over 16 amino acids. CDR3 nucleotides: TGTGCCAGCAGTGATCTTGTACGGGAGATGGCCTACGAGCAGTACTTC. Translating it yields CASSDLVREMAYEQYF.

The CDR3 loop is CASSLGGPANYGYTF. The CDR3 DNA sequence: TGTGCCAGCAGCTTGGGGGGGCCAGCTAACTATGGCTACACCTTC. This chain links TRBV7-9 with TRBJ1-2; D may be TRBD1 (6 bases). The CDR3 is 15 residues long. The germline V gene encodes CDR1 SEHNR and CDR2 FQNEAQ (reference sequence). Between the trimmed V and J ends, which lost 3 bases and 0 bases, there was a span of 11 bases.

This clone was seen a single time. The chain has TRBV7-9 and TRBJ2-1; 7 bases fit TRBD2. There are 15 residues in the CDR3. Germline CDR1 is SEHNR and CDR2 is FQNEAQ (reference sequence). After removal of 0 bases from V and 12 bases from J, the junction contained 11 bases not matched to a gene. CDR3 protein: CASSLAGGPYRVQFF. DNA of the CDR3: TGTGCCAGCAGCTTAGCGGGAGGGCCTTATCGGGTGCAGTTCTTC.